The T cell receptor (beta chain) described here comes from a study of post-analysis software for immune sequencing data. Libraries were made from TCR beta cDNA, and they carried unique molecular identifiers. It was from about 1 to 10 million T cells that 450,000 to 550,000 cDNA molecules came. A single record per CDR3 protein comes from TCRdb applying MiXCR to the PCR reads. The sample has hundreds of thousands of distinct CDR3 sequences, roughly 40% seen once. This CDR3 is 15 amino acids long. The germline V gene encodes CDR1 SNHLY and CDR2 FYNNEI. V was shortened by 4 bases and J by 3 bases, with 16 bases between the two germline ends. Regarding this clonotype: Its antigen is not identified.

Regarding the study as a whole: By F measure, strong co-clustering occurred among samples prepared in the same batch. Five TRBV segments (TRBV5-6, TRBV5-1 and TRBV20-1 among them) occurred more frequently in patients than in controls.

Material: blood. The chain couples TRBV2 to TRBJ2-7, with no clear D. The TCR comes from a girl aged 10-17 years with multiple sclerosis. CDR3: CASSAPMAEFYEQYF. CDR3 sequence (DNA): TGTGCCAGCAGTGCCCCTATGGCGGAGTTCTACGAGCAGTACTTC.